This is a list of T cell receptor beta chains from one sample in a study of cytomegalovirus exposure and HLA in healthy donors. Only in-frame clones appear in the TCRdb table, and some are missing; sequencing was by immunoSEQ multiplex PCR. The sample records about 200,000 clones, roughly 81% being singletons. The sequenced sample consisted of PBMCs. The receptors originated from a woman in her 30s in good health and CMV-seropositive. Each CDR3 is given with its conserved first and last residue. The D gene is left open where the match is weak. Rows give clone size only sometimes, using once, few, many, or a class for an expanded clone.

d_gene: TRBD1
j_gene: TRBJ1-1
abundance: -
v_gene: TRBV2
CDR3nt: TGTGCCACGACAGGGCGCTTGAACACTGAAGCTTTCTTT
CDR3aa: CATTGRLNTEAFF

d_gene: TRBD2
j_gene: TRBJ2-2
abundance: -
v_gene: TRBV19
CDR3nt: TGTGCCAGTAGGGCCCTAGCGGGAAACACCGGGGAGCTGTTTTTT
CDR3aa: CASRALAGNTGELFF

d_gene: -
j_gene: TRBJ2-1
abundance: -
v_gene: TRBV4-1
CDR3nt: TGCGCCAGCAGCCAAGAGGAGACTGCCCTCAATGAGCAGTTCTTC
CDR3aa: CASSQEETALNEQFF

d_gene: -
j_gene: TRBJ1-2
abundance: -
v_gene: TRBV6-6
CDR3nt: TGTGCCAGCAGTTACTCGATGGGGAGTATTGAGGGCTACACCTTC
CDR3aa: CASSYSMGSIEGYTF

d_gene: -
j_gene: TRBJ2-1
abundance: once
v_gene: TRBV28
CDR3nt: TGTGCCAGCAGTGTACAGGAGAGTGAGCAGTTCTTC
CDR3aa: CASSVQESEQFF

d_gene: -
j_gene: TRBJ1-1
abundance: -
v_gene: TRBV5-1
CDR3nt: TGCGCCAGCAGCTTCCAGGGGCTAATGATTGGCACTGAAGCTTTCTTT
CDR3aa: CASSFQGLMIGTEAFF

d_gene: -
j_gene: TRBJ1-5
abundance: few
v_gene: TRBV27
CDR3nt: TGTGCCAGCAGTTTCAGGGGCGGGTCCCAGCATTTT
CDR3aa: CASSFRGGSQHF

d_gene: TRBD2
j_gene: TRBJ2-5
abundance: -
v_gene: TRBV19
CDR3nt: TGTGCCAGTAATACGGGACTAGCGGGGACTCAAGAGACCCAGTACTTC
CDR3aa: CASNTGLAGTQETQYF

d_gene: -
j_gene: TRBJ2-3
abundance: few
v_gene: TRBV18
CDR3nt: TGTGCCAGCTCACTCTACAGGGACGGCACAGATACGCAGTATTTT
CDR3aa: CASSLYRDGTDTQYF

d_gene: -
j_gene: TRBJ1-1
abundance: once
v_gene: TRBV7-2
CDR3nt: TGTGCCAGCAGCTTCGATCAGGGATACACTGAAGCTTTCTTT
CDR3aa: CASSFDQGYTEAFF

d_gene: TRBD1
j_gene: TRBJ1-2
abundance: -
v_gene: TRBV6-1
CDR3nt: TGTGCCAGCAGTGTCCGACAGGGGGTCGGGGACTATGGCTACACCTTC
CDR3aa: CASSVRQGVGDYGYTF

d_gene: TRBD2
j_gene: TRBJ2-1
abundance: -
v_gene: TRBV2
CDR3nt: TGTGCCAGCAGCCCTACCCCTAGCGGGAGTCAGTTCTTC
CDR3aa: CASSPTPSGSQFF

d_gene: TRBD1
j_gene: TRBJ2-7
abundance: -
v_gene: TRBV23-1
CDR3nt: TGCGCCAGCGCCAACAAGAACCGGGACAGGGTATCCTACGAGCAGTACTTC
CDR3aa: CASANKNRDRVSYEQYF

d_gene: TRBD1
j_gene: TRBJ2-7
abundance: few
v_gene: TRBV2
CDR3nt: TGTGCCAGCAGTGTCGACAGGGTTTCGGGTGTCGAGCAGTACTTC
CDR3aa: CASSVDRVSGVEQYF

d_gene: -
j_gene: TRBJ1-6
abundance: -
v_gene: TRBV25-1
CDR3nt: TGTGCCAGCAGTGAATACCAGGGGAGTACATCACCCCTCCACTTT
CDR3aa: CASSEYQGSTSPLHF

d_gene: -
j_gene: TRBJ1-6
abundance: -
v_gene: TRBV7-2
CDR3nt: TGTGCCAGCAGCTTTATGGTCCAGGGTAATTCACCCCTCCACTTT
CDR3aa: CASSFMVQGNSPLHF

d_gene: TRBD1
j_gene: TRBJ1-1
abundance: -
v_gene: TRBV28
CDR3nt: TGTGCCAGCAGTCCTGACAGGGTCGGAACTGAAGCTTTCTTT
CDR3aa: CASSPDRVGTEAFF

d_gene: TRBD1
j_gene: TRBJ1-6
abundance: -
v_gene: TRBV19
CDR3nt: TGTGCCAGTAGTATAGTACTACTGGACAGGGGGAATGGTTCACCCCTCCACTTT
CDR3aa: CASSIVLLDRGNGSPLHF

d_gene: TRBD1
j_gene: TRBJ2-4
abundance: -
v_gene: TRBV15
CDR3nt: TGTGCCACCAGCAGAGAGGACAGGGCCTTAGCCAAAAACATTCAGTACTTC
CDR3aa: CATSREDRALAKNIQYF

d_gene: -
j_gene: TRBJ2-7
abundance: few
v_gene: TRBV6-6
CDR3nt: TGTGCCAGCACCCGACCGACTAGTTCCGAGCAGTACTTC
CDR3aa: CASTRPTSSEQYF

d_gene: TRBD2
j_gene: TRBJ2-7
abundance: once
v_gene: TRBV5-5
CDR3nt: TGTGCCAGCAGCTTGGAGGGACTAGCGGGAGTCGAGCAGTACTTC
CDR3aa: CASSLEGLAGVEQYF

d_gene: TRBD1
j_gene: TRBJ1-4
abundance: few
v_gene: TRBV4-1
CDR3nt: TGCGCCAGCAGCCATTCTACAGGGGGCCCCGTCCGCAGATCCACTAATGAAAAACTGTTTTTT
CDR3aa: CASSHSTGGPVRRSTNEKLFF

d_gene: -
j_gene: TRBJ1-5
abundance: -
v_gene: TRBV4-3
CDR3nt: TGCGCCAGCAGCCAAGATAAGAGAGATCAGCCCCAGCATTTT
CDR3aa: CASSQDKRDQPQHF

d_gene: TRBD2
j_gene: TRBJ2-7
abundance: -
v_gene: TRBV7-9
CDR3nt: TGTGCCAGCACTTTTCTAGCGGCCTCCTACGAGCAGTACTTC
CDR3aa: CASTFLAASYEQYF

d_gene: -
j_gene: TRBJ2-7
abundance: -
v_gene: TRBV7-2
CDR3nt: TGTGCCAGCAGCCCGGAGTTCTCCCTCTACGAGCAGTACTTC
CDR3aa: CASSPEFSLYEQYF

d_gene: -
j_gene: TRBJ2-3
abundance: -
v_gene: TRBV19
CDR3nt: TGTGCCAGTAGTACCCCCGGTGGGGCCCGCACAGATACGCAGTATTTT
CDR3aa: CASSTPGGARTDTQYF

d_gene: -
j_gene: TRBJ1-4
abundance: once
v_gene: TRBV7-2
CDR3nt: TGTGCCAGCAGCACTCAAAATGGGCAAATAAATGAAAAACTGTTTTTT
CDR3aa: CASSTQNGQINEKLFF

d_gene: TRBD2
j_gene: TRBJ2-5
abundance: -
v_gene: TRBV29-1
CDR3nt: TGCAGCGTTGAAACTAGCGGGATACAAGAGACCCAGTACTTC
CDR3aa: CSVETSGIQETQYF

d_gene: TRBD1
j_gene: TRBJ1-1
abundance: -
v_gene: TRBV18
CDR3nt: TGTGCCAGCTCGCCAAACCTACCAGGGGGCACTGAAGCTTTCTTT
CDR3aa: CASSPNLPGGTEAFF

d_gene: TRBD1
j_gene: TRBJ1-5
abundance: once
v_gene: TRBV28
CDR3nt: TGTGCCAGCAGGTCTATTGACAGGGTAGATCAGCCCCAGCATTTT
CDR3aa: CASRSIDRVDQPQHF

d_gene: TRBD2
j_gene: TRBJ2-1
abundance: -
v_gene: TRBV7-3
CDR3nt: TGTGCCAGCAGCTGGGGTAGCGGGGGCGGGGATGAGCAGTTCTTC
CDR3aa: CASSWGSGGGDEQFF

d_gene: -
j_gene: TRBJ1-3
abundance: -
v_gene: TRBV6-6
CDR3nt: TGTGCCAGCAGTCCGGACGGGGGAGTTAACACCATATATTTT
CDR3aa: CASSPDGGVNTIYF

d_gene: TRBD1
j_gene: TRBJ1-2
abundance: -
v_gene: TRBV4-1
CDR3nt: TGCGCCAGCAGCCCCCGGGACAGGAACTATGGCTACACCTTC
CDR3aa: CASSPRDRNYGYTF

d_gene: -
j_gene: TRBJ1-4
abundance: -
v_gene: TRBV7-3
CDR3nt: TGTGCCAGCAGCCTGCGACGGGAACCAAATGAAAAACTGTTTTTT
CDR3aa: CASSLRREPNEKLFF

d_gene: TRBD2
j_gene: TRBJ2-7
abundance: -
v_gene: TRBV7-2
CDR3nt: TGTGCCAGCAGCTCTCAGTACCAACTAGCGGGTCCCTACGAGCAGTACTTC
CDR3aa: CASSSQYQLAGPYEQYF

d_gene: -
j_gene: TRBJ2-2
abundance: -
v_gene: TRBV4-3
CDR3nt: TGCGCCAGCAGCCAAGATCAAGGGTCAACAGGCCCCGGGGAGCTGTTTTTT
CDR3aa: CASSQDQGSTGPGELFF

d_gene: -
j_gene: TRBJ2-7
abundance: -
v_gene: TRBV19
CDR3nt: TGTGCCAGTAGTACAGGACACAGCTACGAGCAGTACTTC
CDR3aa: CASSTGHSYEQYF

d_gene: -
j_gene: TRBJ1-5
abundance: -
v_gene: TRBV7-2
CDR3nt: TGTGCCAGCAGCTTATCAGGGATTTATAGCAATCAGCCCCAGCATTTT
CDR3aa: CASSLSGIYSNQPQHF

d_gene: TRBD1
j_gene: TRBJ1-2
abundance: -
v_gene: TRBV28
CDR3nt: TGTGCCAGCAGTTTACTAGACAGGGGTTATGGCTACACCTTC
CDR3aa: CASSLLDRGYGYTF